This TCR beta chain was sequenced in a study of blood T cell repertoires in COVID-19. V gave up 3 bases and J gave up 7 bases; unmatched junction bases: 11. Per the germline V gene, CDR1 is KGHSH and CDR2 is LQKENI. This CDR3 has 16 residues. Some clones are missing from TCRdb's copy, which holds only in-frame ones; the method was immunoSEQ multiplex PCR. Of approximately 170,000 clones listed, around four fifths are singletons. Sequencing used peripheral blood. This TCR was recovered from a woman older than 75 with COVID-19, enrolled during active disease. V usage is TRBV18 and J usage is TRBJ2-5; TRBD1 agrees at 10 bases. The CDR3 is CASSPGQGNRRGTQYF. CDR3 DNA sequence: TGTGCCAGCTCACCGGGACAGGGGAACCGAAGGGGGACCCAGTACTTC.